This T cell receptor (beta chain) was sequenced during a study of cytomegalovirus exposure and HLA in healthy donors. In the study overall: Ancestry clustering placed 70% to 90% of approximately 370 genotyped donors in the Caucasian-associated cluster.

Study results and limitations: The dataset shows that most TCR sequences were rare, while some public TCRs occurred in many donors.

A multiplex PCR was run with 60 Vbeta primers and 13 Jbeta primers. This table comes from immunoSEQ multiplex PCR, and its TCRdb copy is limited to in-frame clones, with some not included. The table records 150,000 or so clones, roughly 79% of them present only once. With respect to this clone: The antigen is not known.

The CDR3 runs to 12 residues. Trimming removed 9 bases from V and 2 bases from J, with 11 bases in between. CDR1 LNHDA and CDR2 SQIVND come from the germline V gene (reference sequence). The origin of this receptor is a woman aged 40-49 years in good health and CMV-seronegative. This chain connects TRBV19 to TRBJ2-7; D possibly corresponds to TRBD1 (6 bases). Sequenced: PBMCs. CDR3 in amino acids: CASSDSTYEQYF. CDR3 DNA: TGTGCCAGCTCGGACAGCACCTACGAGCAGTACTTC.